This T cell receptor (beta chain) was retrieved from a study of T cell responses to AZD1222 COVID-19 vaccine (dated by TCRdb to about 2021). General notes on the study: TCR sequencing was performed for over 230 trial participants, of whom around 200 were given two doses of AZD1222 and approximately 26 were given two doses of MenACWY control vaccine. Trial participants were enrolled by age into subgroups of 18-55, 56-69 and 70-plus years, and around 140, 26 and 57 TCR-sequenced participants, respectively, were included in these subgroups. The research as a whole found: A significant rise in spike-specific TCR breadth and depth was observed after two AZD1222 doses relative to day 0 and relative to MenACWY recipients. Reportedly, almost half of the unique spike-specific TCRs recognized epitopes lying outside the regions that are mutated in the B.1.351 and B.1.1.7 variants. In the small 56-69-year group, the increase in depth fell short of significance, most likely because of low power. Conclusions about previously exposed vaccinees are limited, since just six AZD1222 recipients were seropositive for SARS-CoV-2 at baseline. Because no day 14 peak-response samples were available, the repertoires could be characterized only after the peak T cell response. The vaccine-associated CD4 TCRs covered the entire spike protein, and the dominant responses fell in regions 160-218 and 743-854. Most participants were white British and females outnumbered males, and the authors suggested that clonal diversity may have been underestimated.

The CDR3 regions of human TCRbeta chains were analyzed by immunosequencing. On the study's bioinformatics: TCRs in the repertoires were compared against a reference library of SARS-CoV-2-specific TCRs that had been generated with the MIRA antigen-specificity platform. Breadth was defined as the fraction of unique TCRs that were SARS-CoV-2-associated. Depth was defined as the fraction of total T cells that were SARS-CoV-2-associated. Each spike-specific TCR was assigned to its reactive spike region and to a CD4 or CD8 class using the MIRA data. Log10-transformed breadth and depth values were compared by one-way ANOVA with Sidak's multiple comparisons tests. TCRdb carries this immuneACCESS record with in-frame sequences only. Its versions omit some clonotypes, under half of them owing to an unresolved V gene in the studies checked, with the rest unexplained. V, J and clone size are taken as reported in that table, and D and trimming were inferred from the DNA itself. The sample profile shows around 190,000 clones; roughly nine tenths of them were found once. The ten largest make up about 1.7% of the sample.

V loses 1 base of germline sequence and J loses 8 bases, and the interval between the two ends is 11 bases. The CDR1 and CDR2 encoded by the germline V gene are KGHSH and LQKENI. The CDR3 goes from the cysteine to the phenylalanine over 13 residues. The kept DNA is CDR3 alone, 39 bases in frame from the first base. The time point label corresponds to: about 28 days (+/-7) after the second vaccine dose. AZD1222 recipients with second doses at about 4 weeks or about 12 weeks were pooled, because spike-specific TCR depth and breadth did not differ between schedules. Samples from vaccinated people were obtained from the UK trials COV001 and COV002, which included a single-blind randomized controlled phase 2/3 trial of AZD1222 (ChAdOx1 nCoV-19) in healthy adults. Trial participant PBMC samples were collected at day 0 and day 28 after the second dose for TCRbeta chain sequencing. To note about this clone: This clone's antigen is unknown. No much larger clone exists at a distance of one base, and base qualities are not known.

The V gene is TRBV18 and the J gene is TRBJ1-2, and the D gene may be TRBD1, 5 bases matching. This receptor was obtained from an adult who received the AZD1222 COVID-19 vaccine. This specimen consisted of peripheral blood, obtained 28 days after the second AZD1222 dose. At the DNA level, the sequence is TGTGCCAGCTCACCACTAGACAGTGACGGCTACACCTTC. The encoded protein is CASSPLDSDGYTF.